Listed below are T cell receptor beta chains from one sample, sequenced in a study of blood T cells in healthy people across ages. TCRdb re-called the 5' RACE reads through MiXCR, storing one row per CDR3 protein. The table has some 930,000 distinct CDR3 sequences, 29% seen once. These same records also appear under a second study, on T cells of mothers and their children.

Sample: blood. All receptors derive from a woman aged 40 to 50 in good health. Both conserved end residues are part of each CDR3. A D gene is named only where the DNA matches it firmly. Only some rows state a clone size, as once, few, many or a class for expanded clones.

j_call d_call v_call clone_size cdr3_aa cdr3_nt
TRBJ1-2 NA TRBV20-1 few CSARGGSGYGHTF TGCAGTGCTAGAGGAGGCAGCGGGTATGGCCACACCTTC
TRBJ2-5 NA TRBV29-1 NA CSARGGQETQYF TGCAGCGCCCGCGGCGGCCAAGAGACCCAGTACTTC
TRBJ2-7 TRBD1 TRBV20-1 few CSARDGTGGGYEQYF TGCAGTGCTAGAGATGGGACAGGGGGAGGCTACGAGCAGTACTTC
TRBJ2-1 NA TRBV10-2 NA CASSEARDHNEQFF TGCGCCAGCAGTGAGGCAAGGGATCACAATGAGCAGTTCTTC
TRBJ2-7 NA TRBV12-3/TRBV12-4 NA CASSLQVAGEQYF TGTGCCAGCAGTCTACAAGTAGCAGGCGAGCAGTACTTC
TRBJ1-2 NA TRBV9 many CASSVVADNYGYTF TGTGCCAGCAGCGTAGTGGCAGATAACTATGGCTACACCTTC
TRBJ1-5 NA TRBV5-5 many CASSLASGGNQPQHF TGTGCCAGCAGCTTGGCCTCAGGGGGCAATCAGCCCCAGCATTTT
TRBJ2-1 NA TRBV7-7 many CASSFGGSYNEQFF TGTGCTAGCAGCTTTGGGGGGTCCTACAATGAGCAGTTCTTC
TRBJ2-7 TRBD1 TRBV6-1 many CASKPGQGIYEQYF TGTGCCAGCAAGCCGGGACAGGGGATCTACGAGCAGTACTTC
TRBJ2-5 NA TRBV5-1 once CASSGSLQIEQYF TGCGCCAGCAGCGGTAGCCTCCAGATTGAGCAGTACTTC
TRBJ2-1 TRBD2 TRBV7-2 many CASSPTLGAGGGNEQFF TGTGCCAGCAGCCCCACCTTGGGGGCGGGGGGAGGGAATGAGCAGTTCTTC
TRBJ2-5 NA TRBV19 NA CASGSRQEETQYF TGTGCCAGTGGTAGTAGACAGGAAGAGACCCAGTACTTC
TRBJ2-3 TRBD2 TRBV7-6 NA CAGSSPVGSGGPTDTQYF TGTGCCGGCAGCTCCCCCGTTGGTAGCGGGGGTCCCACAGATACGCAGTATTTT
TRBJ2-3 TRBD2 TRBV20-1 few CSAKGPAGGPEDTQYF TGCAGTGCTAAGGGACCAGCGGGGGGGCCGGAAGATACGCAGTATTTT
TRBJ2-7 TRBD1 TRBV5-1 many CASSLRDRVYEQYF TGTGCCAGCAGTTTACGGGACAGGGTCTACGAGCAGTACTTC
TRBJ2-5 TRBD2 TRBV12-3/TRBV12-4 many CASSPGTSGGSYQETQYF TGTGCCAGCAGTCCCGGGACTAGCGGGGGATCGTACCAAGAGACCCAGTACTTC
TRBJ2-3 TRBD2 TRBV20-1 once CSARATAGLAGGDMQYF TGCAGTGCTAGAGCTACCGCGGGACTAGCGGGGGGTGATATGCAGTATTTT
TRBJ1-5 TRBD1 TRBV20-1 NA CSARDSGTGRQPQHF TGCAGTGCTAGAGACTCCGGGACAGGGCGTCAGCCCCAGCATTTT
TRBJ2-3 NA TRBV3-1 NA CASSQGRGFYTQYF TGTGCCAGCAGCCAGGGCAGGGGTTTTTATACGCAGTATTTT
TRBJ1-4 NA TRBV11-1 many CASSPGRFTNEKLFF TGTGCCAGCAGCCCCGGACGTTTCACTAATGAAAAACTGTTTTTT
TRBJ2-7 NA TRBV2 NA CASSGGRSSYEQYF TGTGCCAGCAGTGGGGGAAGGAGCTCCTACGAGCAGTACTTC
TRBJ2-5 NA TRBV7-9 NA CASSLVAHFRGNYQETQYF TGTGCCAGCAGCCTAGTTGCACATTTTCGGGGGAATTACCAAGAGACCCAGTACTTC
TRBJ2-7 NA TRBV3-1 few CASSHGPGFYEQYF TGTGCCAGCAGCCATGGCCCGGGGTTCTACGAGCAGTACTTC
TRBJ2-2 NA TRBV14 NA CASSQAGQRTGELFF TGTGCCAGCAGCCAAGCGGGGCAGAGAACCGGGGAGCTGTTTTTT
TRBJ1-4 NA TRBV9 NA CASSPGLTTANEKLFF TGTGCCAGCAGCCCCGGGCTCACCACGGCTAATGAAAAACTGTTTTTT